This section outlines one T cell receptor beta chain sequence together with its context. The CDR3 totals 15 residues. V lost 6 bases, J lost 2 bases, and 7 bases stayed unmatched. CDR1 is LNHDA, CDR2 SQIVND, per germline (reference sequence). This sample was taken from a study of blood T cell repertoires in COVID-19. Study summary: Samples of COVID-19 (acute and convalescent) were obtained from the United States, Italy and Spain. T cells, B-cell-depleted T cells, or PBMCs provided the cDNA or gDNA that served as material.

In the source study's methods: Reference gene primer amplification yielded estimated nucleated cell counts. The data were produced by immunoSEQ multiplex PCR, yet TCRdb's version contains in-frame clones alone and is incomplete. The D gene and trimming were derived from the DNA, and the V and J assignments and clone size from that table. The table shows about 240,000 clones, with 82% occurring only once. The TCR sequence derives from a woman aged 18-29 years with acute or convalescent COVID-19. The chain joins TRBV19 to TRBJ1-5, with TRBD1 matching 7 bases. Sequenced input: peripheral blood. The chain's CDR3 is CASRIDRVGNQPQHF. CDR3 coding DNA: TGTGCCAGTAGGATCGACAGGGTTGGCAATCAGCCCCAGCATTTT.